This T cell receptor beta chain derives from a study of shared clonotypes between healthy human individuals. TCRdb keeps only in-frame clones here, not all; method: immunoSEQ multiplex PCR. The table records a few million clones, around 95% of them present only once. This sequence was found in a man aged 18-30 years in good health. Sample: naive CD4+ T cells sorted from blood. Subset: CD45RA+ positively selected.

CDR3 DNA sequence: TGCGCCAGCAGCCCCCCGACAGGGGCCTACAATGAGCAGTTCTTC. It is translated as CASSPPTGAYNEQFF. The gene calls are TRBV5-1 and TRBJ2-1; 8 positions match TRBD1. In germline, CDR1 is SGHRS, CDR2 YFSETQ. This CDR3 has 15 amino acids. Germline trimming cut 4 bases from V and 2 bases from J; bases unmatched to any gene: 5.